These T cell receptor beta chains were read from a single sample in a study of radiotherapy plus CTLA-4 blockade in lung cancer. The assay was immunoSEQ multiplex PCR, and TCRdb's table has in-frame clones only and misses some. Among under 50,000 clones listed, roughly 79% were seen once. Sequenced here: peripheral blood, sampled from a patient treated with radiotherapy plus ipilimumab. All receptors come from a human donor with non-small cell lung cancer that progressed on radiotherapy plus ipilimumab. Both conserved end residues are trimmed from each CDR3. A D gene is named only where the DNA matches it firmly.

CDR3: ASSLRTGITNYGYT; J: TRBJ1-2; V: TRBV5-6; D: TRBD1
CDR3: ASRYGTGGHEQY; J: .; V: TRBV5-1; D: TRBD1
CDR3: ASSSGTNQETQY; J: TRBJ2-5; V: TRBV5-6; D: TRBD2
CDR3: ASSAGDRGLHGYT; J: TRBJ1-2; V: TRBV5-1; D: TRBD1
CDR3: ASSLGDRWTGELF; J: TRBJ2-2; V: TRBV5-1; D: TRBD1
CDR3: ASSIIGREAF; J: TRBJ1-1; V: TRBV19; D: .
CDR3: ASRTGVGQPQH; J: TRBJ1-5; V: TRBV7-3; D: TRBD1
CDR3: ASSLGLGDLLNEQF; J: TRBJ2-1; V: TRBV5-1; D: .
CDR3: ASSLGGDITEAF; J: TRBJ1-1; V: TRBV11-2; D: .
CDR3: ASSQAAGGTEAF; J: TRBJ1-1; V: TRBV4-2; D: .
CDR3: ASSLAVGLTNNEQF; J: TRBJ2-1; V: TRBV7-2; D: .
CDR3: ASSLARTGKYEQY; J: TRBJ2-7; V: TRBV27; D: TRBD1
CDR3: ASSPPNRQSSTDTQY; J: TRBJ2-3; V: TRBV18; D: .
CDR3: ATRNRDREVNGYT; J: TRBJ1-2; V: TRBV15; D: TRBD1
CDR3: ASSLQAGVDYGYT; J: TRBJ1-2; V: TRBV7-9; D: .
CDR3: ASSLGGTGNTEAF; J: TRBJ1-1; V: TRBV7-9; D: TRBD1
CDR3: ASSSSGLFRGYGYT; J: TRBJ1-2; V: TRBV6-5; D: .
CDR3: ASKGQGREAF; J: TRBJ1-1; V: TRBV6-1; D: TRBD1
CDR3: STRTGNYEQY; J: TRBJ2-7; V: TRBV29-1; D: TRBD1
CDR3: ASSLGGTRKETQY; J: TRBJ2-5; V: TRBV5-4; D: TRBD2
CDR3: ASTGDNYGYT; J: TRBJ1-2; V: TRBV6-1; D: TRBD1
CDR3: ASSLSENTEAF; J: TRBJ1-1; V: TRBV7-7; D: .
CDR3: ASSMRLAGAKETQY; J: TRBJ2-5; V: TRBV9; D: TRBD2
CDR3: ASSLAARQGGNEKLF; J: TRBJ1-4; V: TRBV7-6; D: TRBD1
CDR3: ASSLDKNTEAF; J: TRBJ1-1; V: TRBV5-4; D: .
CDR3: ASSQDARARGYT; J: TRBJ1-2; V: TRBV4-3; D: .
CDR3: ASSYRTGTGELF; J: TRBJ2-2; V: TRBV6-5; D: TRBD1
CDR3: ASSPNRADQPQH; J: TRBJ1-5; V: TRBV9; D: .
CDR3: ASSFGQGGYEQY; J: TRBJ2-7; V: TRBV5-6; D: TRBD1
CDR3: ASRTGTTNEKLF; J: TRBJ1-4; V: TRBV7-9; D: .
CDR3: ASSLGLAGEY; J: TRBJ2-5; V: TRBV7-2; D: TRBD2
CDR3: ASSSTGGIGNQPQH; J: TRBJ1-5; V: TRBV27; D: TRBD1
CDR3: TSSQWGGHETQY; J: TRBJ2-5; V: TRBV1; D: .
CDR3: ASSELVHQPQH; J: TRBJ1-5; V: TRBV6-1; D: .
CDR3: ASSLARGGAAGELF; J: TRBJ2-2; V: TRBV5-1; D: .
CDR3: AALREDYEQY; J: TRBJ2-7; V: TRBV10-2; D: .
CDR3: ASSPTGAQDTQY; J: TRBJ2-3; V: TRBV27; D: TRBD1
CDR3: ASSSRTSEDGTQY; J: TRBJ2-3; V: TRBV5-1; D: TRBD2
CDR3: ASSLGQVYEQY; J: TRBJ2-7; V: TRBV27; D: .
CDR3: ASSLPSRETQY; J: TRBJ2-5; V: TRBV5-4; D: .
CDR3: ASSQGNRGGNEQF; J: TRBJ2-1; V: TRBV4-3; D: TRBD1
CDR3: ASSSAGTANTEAF; J: TRBJ1-1; V: TRBV6-5; D: TRBD1